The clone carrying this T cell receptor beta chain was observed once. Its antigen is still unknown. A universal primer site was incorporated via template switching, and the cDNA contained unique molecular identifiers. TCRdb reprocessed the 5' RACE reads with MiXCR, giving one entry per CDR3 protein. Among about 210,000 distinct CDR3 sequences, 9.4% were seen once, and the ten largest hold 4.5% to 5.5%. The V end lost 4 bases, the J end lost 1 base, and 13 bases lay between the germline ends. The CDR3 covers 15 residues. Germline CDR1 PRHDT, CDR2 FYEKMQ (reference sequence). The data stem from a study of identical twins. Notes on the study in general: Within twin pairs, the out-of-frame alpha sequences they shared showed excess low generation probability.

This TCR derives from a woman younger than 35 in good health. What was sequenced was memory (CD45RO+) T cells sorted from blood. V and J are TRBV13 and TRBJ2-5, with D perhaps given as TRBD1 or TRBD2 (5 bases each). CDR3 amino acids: CASSSLRGPQETQYF. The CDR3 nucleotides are TGTGCCAGCAGCTCTCTGAGGGGCCCCCAAGAGACCCAGTACTTC.